Described below is a single T cell receptor (beta chain) sequence and its context. Its antigen is undetermined. The sample carries other DNA sequences with the same CDR3. PCR amplification relied on 60 Vbeta primers (plus 13 Jbeta primers). Produced via immunoSEQ multiplex PCR; TCRdb's table is partial and in-frame only. Of 150,000 to 200,000 clones in the sample, nearly 80% were seen once. The sample originates from a study of cytomegalovirus exposure and HLA in healthy donors. This CDR3 spans 12 amino acids. In germline, CDR1 is SGHTA, CDR2 FQGNSA. V dropped 2 bases and J dropped 3 bases, with 5 bases sitting between them. The study's findings and limits: For most subjects, TCR beta sequences were reported to predict HLA-A and HLA-B alleles with accuracy. Highly shared variants forming one cluster were likely a sequencing artifact. Differences between HLA loci emerged in a later analysis of TCR association rates, with DRB1 most and HLA-C fewest.

The source material was PBMCs. The source is a woman younger than 45 in good health and CMV-seropositive. V and J are TRBV7-2 and TRBJ2-7; D is unclear. CDR3 in DNA: TGTGCCAGCAGCTTAAACGGCTACGAGCAGTACTTC. Translating it yields CASSLNGYEQYF.